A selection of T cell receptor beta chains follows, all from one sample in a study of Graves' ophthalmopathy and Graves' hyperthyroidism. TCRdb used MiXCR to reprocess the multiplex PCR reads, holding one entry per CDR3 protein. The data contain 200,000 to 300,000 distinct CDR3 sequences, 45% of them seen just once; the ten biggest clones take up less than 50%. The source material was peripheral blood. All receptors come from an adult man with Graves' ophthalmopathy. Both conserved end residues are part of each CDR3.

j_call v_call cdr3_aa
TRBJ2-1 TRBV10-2 CASYGGANEQFF
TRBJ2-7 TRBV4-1 CASSEAGARGEQYF
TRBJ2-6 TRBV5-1 CASSERDSLSGANVLTF
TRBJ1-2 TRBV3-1 CASSQRGPYGYTF
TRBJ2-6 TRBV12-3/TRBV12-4 CASSFPGANVLTF
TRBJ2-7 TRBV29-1 CSVAGDYEQYF
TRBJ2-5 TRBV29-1 CSVVPQDRAFGTQYF
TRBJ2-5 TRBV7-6 CASSTPSGTGGTQYF
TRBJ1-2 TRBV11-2 CASSSTAYGYTF
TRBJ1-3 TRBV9 CASSVEASGNTIYF
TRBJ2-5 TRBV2 CASGTAQETQYF
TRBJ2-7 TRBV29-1 CSVEDPGSGYEQYF
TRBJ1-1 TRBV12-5 CANAQTGATEAFF
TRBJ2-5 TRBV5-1 CASSLGAPQETQYF
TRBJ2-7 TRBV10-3 CAIGGRGSYEQYF
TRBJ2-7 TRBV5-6 CASREDSSYEQYF
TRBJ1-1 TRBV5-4 CASSLQGAYTEAFF
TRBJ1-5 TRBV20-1 CSARSGQGDQPQHF
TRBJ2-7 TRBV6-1 CASSEGTGATDELYF
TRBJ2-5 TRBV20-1 CSARDRVGTGEETQYF
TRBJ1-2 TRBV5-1 CASTTGDYGYTF
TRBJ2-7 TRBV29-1 CSVEDRRGRFEQYF
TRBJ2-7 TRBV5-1 CASNPRQGDEQYF
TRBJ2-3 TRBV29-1 CSVVASSSTDTQYF
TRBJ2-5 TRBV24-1 CATSLGTGQETQYF
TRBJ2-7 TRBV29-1 CSVNGQGTDEQYF
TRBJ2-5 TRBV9 CASSGGGRQETQYF
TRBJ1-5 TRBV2 CASSGGGMGQPQHF
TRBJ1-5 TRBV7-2 CASSLEAGDQPQHF
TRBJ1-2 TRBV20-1 CSASVANYGYTF
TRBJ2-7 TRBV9 CASSYAGSEQYF
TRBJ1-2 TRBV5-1 CASSFQGTYGYTF
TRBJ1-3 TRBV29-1 CSGYLRGYSGNTIYF
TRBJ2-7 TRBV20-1 CSAVAGGYEQYF
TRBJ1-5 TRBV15 CATSRAGDRGLREQHF
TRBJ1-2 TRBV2 CASSFTGGVYGYTF
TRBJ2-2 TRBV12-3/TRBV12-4 CASSLGAGELFF
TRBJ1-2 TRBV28 CASSFETGVIGYTF
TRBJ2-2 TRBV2 CASSASRTFANTGELFF